This TCR beta chain was identified during a study of response to subunit inactivated influenza vaccine. V was cut by 2 bases and J by 4 bases, with 9 bases left in between. The CDR3 sequence is 13 residues long. Germline V gene data show CDR1 as MNHEY and CDR2 as SVGAGI. TCRdb ran MiXCR on the RT-PCR reads and lists one entry per CDR3 protein. The sample lists 450,000 to 600,000 distinct CDR3 sequences; approximately 7.7% were seen once. Study-wide points: Authors suggested seasonal influenza vaccinations each recruit few new T cells.

This clonotype was recorded many times. Its antigen is as yet unknown. Sequenced here: PBMCs from blood, sampled around 2 years after vaccination. This clonotype was sampled from a man aged 50 to 69 who received an inactivated influenza vaccine. The chain is built from TRBV6-5 and TRBJ2-7; D remains ambiguous. The CDR3 nucleotides read TGTGCCAGCAGTTACCATCTGGGATACGAGCAGTACTTC. Translation gives CASSYHLGYEQYF.